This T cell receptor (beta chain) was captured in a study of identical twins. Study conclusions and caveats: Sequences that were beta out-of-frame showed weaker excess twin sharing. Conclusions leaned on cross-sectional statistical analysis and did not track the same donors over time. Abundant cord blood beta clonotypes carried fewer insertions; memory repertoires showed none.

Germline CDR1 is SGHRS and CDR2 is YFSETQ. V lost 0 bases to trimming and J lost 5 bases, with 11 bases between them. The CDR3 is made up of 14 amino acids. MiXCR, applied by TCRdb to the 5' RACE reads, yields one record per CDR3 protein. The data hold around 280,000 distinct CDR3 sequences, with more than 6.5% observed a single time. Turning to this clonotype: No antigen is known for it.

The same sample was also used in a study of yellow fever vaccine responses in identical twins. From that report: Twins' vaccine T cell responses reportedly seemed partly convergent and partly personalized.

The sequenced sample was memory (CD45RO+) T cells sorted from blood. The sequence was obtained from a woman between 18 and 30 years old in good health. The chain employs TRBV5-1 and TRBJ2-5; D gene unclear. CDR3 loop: CASSLDAFGETQYF. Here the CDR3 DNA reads TGCGCCAGCAGCTTGGACGCTTTCGGGGAGACCCAGTACTTC.